These 32 T cell receptor beta chains came from one sample sequenced in a study of T cells in Graves' hyperthyroidism and ophthalmopathy. Researchers amplified the TCR beta CDR3 regions from RNA transcripts. With the HTBI primer set, the TCR CDR3 went through a first round of RT-PCR. TCRdb re-called the multiplex PCR reads through MiXCR, storing one row per CDR3 protein. The top ten clones hold approximately 18% of a sample with hundreds of thousands of distinct CDR3 sequences, over 15% of them seen once. The sample comprised blood. Receptors originate from a woman between 18 and 29 years old with Graves' hyperthyroidism.

The chain is built from TRBV14 and TRBJ1-2; D is unclear. The CDR3 consists of 13 residues. V lost 1 base to trimming and J lost 8 bases, with 11 bases between them. The germline gives CDR1 SGHDN, CDR2 FVKESK. The CDR3 loop is CASSQAQREGYTF. CDR3 DNA: TGTGCCAGCAGCCAAGCCCAAAGAGAAGGCTACACCTTC.

The chain joins TRBV19 to TRBJ1-5; TRBD1 might be the D (6 bases). V was pared by 6 bases and J by 0 bases, with 12 bases between. This CDR3 is 15 amino acids long. Germline CDR1 reads LNHDA; CDR2 reads SQIVND (reference sequence). In DNA form, the CDR3 reads TGTGCCAGTAGCGGGACATCTTTTAGCAATCAGCCCCAGCATTTT. Translating gives CASSGTSFSNQPQHF.

The chain joins TRBV27 to TRBJ1-6; 9 bases are a match to TRBD1. V lost 3 bases to trimming and J lost 10 bases; unmatched junction nucleotides: 4. The CDR3 is 14 residues long. Germline loops: CDR1 MNHEY, CDR2 SMNVEV (reference sequence). The CDR3 reads CASSLDRGPSPLHF. The CDR3 coding sequence is TGTGCCAGCAGTTTGGACAGGGGACCATCACCCCTCCACTTT.

This clonotype was seen only a few times. V and J are TRBV5-1 and TRBJ2-2; no clear D. CDR1 and CDR2 (germline): SGHRS, YFSETQ. The CDR3 covers 17 residues. Trimming left V 0 bases short and J 4 bases short, with 16 bases between. CDR3 coding DNA: TGCGCCAGCAGCTTGGGACTCCTGTGGGATGGCACCGGGGAGCTGTTTTTT. Translated: CASSLGLLWDGTGELFF.

This clonotype showed up many times. The J gene is TRBJ2-1, the V gene TRBV12-3 or TRBV12-4, with D perhaps matching TRBD1 or TRBD2 (6 bases each). The CDR3 has 19 residues. Trimming pared 2 bases from V and 8 bases from J, leaving 28 bases between. The CDR3 here is CASSLIWGPREGLVDEQFF. DNA for the CDR3: TGTGCCAGCAGTTTAATTTGGGGGCCAAGAGAGGGACTCGTGGATGAGCAGTTCTTC.

This clonotype was detected many times. This chain joins TRBV27 and TRBJ2-5, with D tentatively TRBD2 (6 bases). From germline, CDR1 is MNHEY and CDR2 SMNVEV (reference sequence). V lost 2 bases and J lost 5, with 12 bases in between. This CDR3 has 14 residues. This chain's CDR3 is CASSLAGMRETQYF. The CDR3 region has the DNA TGTGCCAGCAGTTTAGCGGGGATGAGGGAGACCCAGTACTTC.

This clonotype turned up a few times. The chain joins TRBV20-1 to TRBJ2-1; D tentatively fits TRBD1 or TRBD2 (6 bases each). V was cut by 7 bases and J by 7 bases, with 14 bases left in between. Germline lookup yields CDR1 DFQATT and CDR2 SNEGSKA (reference sequence). This CDR3 has 12 amino acids. CDR3 bases: TGCAGTGAAACCGGGGGCGGAAATGAGCAGTTCTTC. It translates to CSETGGGNEQFF.

The rearrangement links TRBV7-6 to TRBJ2-2; 10 bases fit TRBD2. The germline V gene encodes CDR1 SGHVS and CDR2 FNYEAQ. The CDR3 length is 16 residues. V dropped 4 bases and J dropped 1; count of bases not matched to a gene: 3. The CDR3 spells CASSSPSGGNTGELFF. CDR3 DNA sequence: TGTGCCAGCAGCTCCCCTAGCGGGGGGAACACCGGGGAGCTGTTTTTT. The whole variable domain, filled in from reference TRBV7-6 and TRBJ2-2, reads GAGVSQSPRYKVTKRGQDVALRCDPISGHVSLYWYRQALGQGPEFLTYFNYEAQQDKSGLPNDRFSAERPEGSISTLTIQRTEQRDSAMYRCASSSPSGGNTGELFFGEGSRLTVL.

This clonotype was counted ten times or more. The genes are TRBV7-6 and TRBJ2-2, with D possibly being TRBD2 (5 bases). Germline CDR1 reads SGHVS; CDR2 reads FNYEAQ. The CDR3 consists of 14 residues. V lost 2 bases and J lost 7, with 11 bases in between. In DNA form, the CDR3 reads TGTGCCAGCAGCTTAAAGGGCCGGGGCGGGGAGCTGTTTTTT. As protein: CASSLKGRGGELFF.

With regard to this clonotype: A read error may produce the germline difference seen at one junction end. The chain uses TRBV11-2 and TRBJ2-7; D perhaps matches TRBD1 (5 bases). CDR3 length: 13 residues. Germline CDR1 and CDR2: SGHAT and FQNNGV. DNA of the CDR3: TGTGCCAGCAGCTTTGACAGCTCCTACGAGCAGTGCTTC. Translating it yields CASSFDSSYEQCF.

The chain couples TRBV6-1 to TRBJ1-4; D remains ambiguous. CDR3 length: 12 residues. V lost 6 bases and J 4 bases, leaving 6 bases between the germline ends. Germline CDR1 MNHNS, CDR2 SASEGT. In DNA, the CDR3 is TGTGCCAGCAGCAGAGTTAATGAAAAACTGTTTTTT. Protein sequence: CASSRVNEKLFF.

Remarks on this clonotype: Here the CDR3 omits its conserved ending phenylalanine or tryptophan, so a read error is the likely source. The chain combines TRBV12-5 with TRBJ2-7, with 7 bases that match TRBD1. V trimming: 2 bases; J trimming: 2 bases; junction bases outside the gene matches: 9. Germline-derived CDR1 and CDR2 are LGHNT and FRNRAP. The CDR3 contains 16 residues. The CDR3 region has the DNA TGTGCTAGTGGTTTGCCAAGACAGGGCCTCCCCTACGAGCAGTACTCC. As protein: CASGLPRQGLPYEQYS.

V and J are TRBV7-6 and TRBJ2-2; 7 bases fit TRBD1. The junction had 9 bases not matched to a gene; V was cut back by 1 base and J by 4 bases. CDR1 SGHVS and CDR2 FNYEAQ come from the germline V gene. The CDR3 extends over 17 amino acids. The CDR3 spells CASSLVTGTLTTGELFF. The CDR3 DNA reads as TGTGCCAGCAGCTTAGTGACAGGGACCCTTACCACCGGGGAGCTGTTTTTT. Filled out from reference TRBV7-6 and TRBJ2-2, the complete variable domain reads GAGVSQSPRYKVTKRGQDVALRCDPISGHVSLYWYRQALGQGPEFLTYFNYEAQQDKSGLPNDRFSAERPEGSISTLTIQRTEQRDSAMYRCASSLVTGTLTTGELFFGEGSRLTVL.

This clonotype was counted at least ten times. The J gene is TRBJ2-1, the V gene TRBV7-2, with 11 bases fitting TRBD2. The CDR3 contains 15 residues. Germline CDR1 is SGHTA and CDR2 is FQGNSA. Trimming cost V 3 bases and J 4 bases; bases outside gene matches: 2. The CDR3 DNA reads TGTGCCAGCAGCTTTGCTAGCGGGGGGTACAATGAGCAGTTCTTC. It encodes CASSFASGGYNEQFF.

This clonotype was counted at least ten times. The chain links TRBV5-1 to TRBJ2-1, with D perhaps TRBD2 (5 bases). Looked up from germline, CDR1 is SGHRS and CDR2 is YFSETQ. The CDR3 has 14 residues. Between the trimmed V and J ends, which lost 0 bases and 5 bases, there was a span of 9 bases. The CDR3 DNA reads as TGCGCCAGCAGCTTGGACCCGGGAAACAATGAGCAGTTCTTC. It yields the protein CASSLDPGNNEQFF.

The rearrangement links TRBV25-1 to TRBJ1-1, with TRBD1 matching 9 bases. Germline V gives CDR1 MGHDK, CDR2 SYGVNS. With V trimmed by 8 bases and J by 4 bases, 8 bases remained unmatched. This CDR3 comprises 14 residues. The DNA of the CDR3 is TGTGCCAGCGGACAGGGGCCAGAGGGCACTGAAGCTTTCTTT. Translated: CASGQGPEGTEAFF.

The J gene is TRBJ2-5, the V gene TRBV29-1, with TRBD1 identical over 8 bases. The germline gives CDR1 SQVTM, CDR2 ANQGSEA. V shed 4 bases and J 4 bases; nucleotides not matched to a gene: 5. The CDR3 extends over 13 amino acids. In DNA, the CDR3 is TGCAGCGTTGTCAGGACAGGGAGAGAGACCCAGTACTTC. This gives the protein CSVVRTGRETQYF.

The chain couples TRBV29-1 to TRBJ2-1; the match to TRBD2 covers 8 bases. CDR3 length: 13 residues. Trimming took 2 bases from V and 8 from J; bases not matched to a gene: 5. Germline V gene data show CDR1 as SQVTM and CDR2 as ANQGSEA. CDR3 nucleotide sequence: TGCAGCGTTGAATTGGCGGGAGGTCATGAGCAGTTCTTC. Protein product: CSVELAGGHEQFF.

This clonotype came up a few times. V usage is TRBV11-2 and J usage is TRBJ2-2; D is unclear. CDR1 and CDR2 from the germline V gene are SGHAT and FQNNGV. CDR3 size: 16 residues. V was clipped by 1 base and J by 1 base, with 10 bases between them. The CDR3 region is CASSLAVALNTGELFF. The DNA for the CDR3 is TGTGCCAGCAGCTTAGCGGTAGCCCTGAACACCGGGGAGCTGTTTTTT.

The J gene is TRBJ1-1, the V gene TRBV18, with unresolved D. CDR1 and CDR2 from the germline V gene are KGHSH and LQKENI. The CDR3 sequence is 13 residues long. Trimming removed 5 bases at V and 5 bases at J, with 12 bases between. CDR3 region: CASSTEGRTEAFF. The CDR3 nucleotides read TGTGCCAGCTCAACCGAGGGCAGGACTGAAGCTTTCTTT.

A few counts support this clonotype. CDR3 residues: CASSFDRGRSGANVLTF. As DNA, the CDR3 is TGCGCCAGCAGCTTCGACAGGGGGCGTTCTGGGGCCAACGTCCTGACTTTC. The V gene is TRBV5-1, the J gene TRBJ2-6; 10 bases line up with TRBD1. The trim removed 2 bases at V and 1 base at J, leaving 3 bases unmatched. This CDR3 spans 17 amino acids. Per germline, CDR1 SGHRS and CDR2 YFSETQ.

This clonotype has more than one count but fewer than ten. CDR3 sequence: CASSSPDRGKDGYTF. In nucleotides, the CDR3 is TGTGCCAGCAGCTCCCCTGACAGGGGCAAGGATGGCTACACCTTC. The chain carries TRBV7-2 and TRBJ1-2, with 8 bases fitting TRBD1. Trimming cost V 4 bases and J 6 bases; bases outside gene matches: 10. The CDR3 is made up of 15 amino acids. CDR1 is SGHTA, CDR2 FQGNSA, per germline.

This clonotype has ten or more counts. The gene calls are TRBV10-3 and TRBJ2-7; D ambiguous. Germline CDR1 reads ENHRY; CDR2 reads SYGVKD. There are 16 residues in the CDR3. V was shortened by 2 bases and J by 2 bases, with 16 bases between the two germline ends. The CDR3: CAISERVSPGPYEQYF. The CDR3 coding sequence is TGTGCCATCAGTGAGAGGGTCTCTCCCGGGCCCTACGAGCAGTACTTC.

This clonotype appeared many times. This chain joins TRBV5-5 and TRBJ2-7; 9 bases are a match to TRBD1. The germline V gene encodes CDR1 SGHKS and CDR2 YYEKEE (reference sequence). V trimming: 3 bases; J trimming: 4 bases; junction bases outside the gene matches: 8. The CDR3 has 15 amino acids. The CDR3 DNA is TGTGCCAGCAGCTACCGAAAGGGACAGGGTTACGAGCAGTACTTC. It yields the protein CASSYRKGQGYEQYF.

This clonotype turned up a few times. The rearrangement joins TRBV10-3 to TRBJ1-5; D ambiguous. The CDR3 loop spans 18 amino acids. Trimming took 2 bases from V and 2 from J, leaving 19 bases between them. CDR1 is ENHRY, CDR2 SYGVKD, per germline. For the CDR3, the DNA is TGTGCCATCAGTGAGATTAGTTCGGGCGCCCCGGGCAATCAGCCCCAGCATTTT. Translated, it gives CAISEISSGAPGNQPQHF.

The V gene is TRBV5-5, the J gene TRBJ2-5; D is perhaps TRBD1 or TRBD2 (7 bases each). This CDR3 contains 14 residues. With 3 bases removed from V and 6 bases from J, the gap between germline ends came to 15 bases. CDR1 and CDR2 (germline): SGHKS, YYEKEE (reference sequence). For the CDR3, the DNA is TGTGCCAGCAGCTCGGGGCAGGGGGGGAAGACCCAGTACTTC. This gives the protein CASSSGQGGKTQYF. Based on the CDR3 plus reference TRBV5-5 and TRBJ2-5, the full variable domain is DAGVTQSPTHLIKTRGQQVTLRCSPISGHKSVSWYQQVLGQGPQFIFQYYEKEERGRGNFPDRFSARQFPNYSSELNVNALLLGDSALYLCASSSGQGGKTQYFGPGTRLLVL.

This clonotype showed up many times. The gene calls are TRBV12-3 or TRBV12-4 and TRBJ1-1; 7 bases align to TRBD1. The CDR3 extends over 15 amino acids. V shed 8 bases and J 0 bases; nucleotides not matched to a gene: 9. CDR3 residues: CASARRDSMNTEAFF. The CDR3 DNA reads as TGTGCCAGCGCCCGCCGGGACAGCATGAACACTGAAGCTTTCTTT.

This clonotype has just a few counts. The rearrangement uses TRBV4-2 and TRBJ2-3; 9 bases are shared with TRBD2. Looked up from germline, CDR1 is LGHNA and CDR2 is YNFKEQ. The V segment lost 1 base and the J segment 6 bases; nucleotides outside the gene matches: 11. The CDR3 is 17 residues long. The CDR3 region is CASSQGFSREGSDTQYF. In nucleotides, the CDR3 is TGTGCCAGCAGCCAAGGATTTTCGCGGGAGGGGTCGGATACGCAGTATTTT.

There are many counts of this clonotype. This chain joins TRBV28 and TRBJ2-1; D uncertain. Between the trimmed V and J ends, which lost 8 bases and 2 bases, there was a span of 10 bases. CDR1 is MDHEN and CDR2 is SYDVKM in the germline V gene. The CDR3 consists of 13 residues. CDR3 nucleotide sequence: TGTGCCAGCCGCATTGGGCCCTACAATGAGCAGTTCTTC. Its translation: CASRIGPYNEQFF.

This chain links TRBV4-2 with TRBJ1-1, with D uncertain. The CDR3 extends over 13 amino acids. Germline V gene lookup returns CDR1 LGHNA and CDR2 YNFKEQ. V was cut by 1 base and J by 6 bases, with 9 bases left in between. Here the CDR3 DNA reads TGTGCCAGCAGCCAAGTAACCGGATCTGAAGCTTTCTTT. It specifies CASSQVTGSEAFF.

Many counts were recorded for this clonotype. The chain is built from TRBV20-1 and TRBJ1-2; tentatively, D is TRBD1 (6 bases). The CDR3 contains 14 residues. Between the trimmed V and J ends, which lost 5 bases and 2 bases, there was a span of 15 bases. Germline values: CDR1 DFQATT, CDR2 SNEGSKA (reference sequence). The CDR3 sequence: CSASTTGTNYGYTF. As DNA, the CDR3 is TGCAGTGCTTCGACAACCGGGACAAACTATGGCTACACCTTC.

This clonotype was observed a few times. V is TRBV6-1 and J is TRBJ2-7, with D perhaps matching TRBD1 or TRBD2 (5 bases each). V lost 1 base to trimming and J lost 3 bases, with 10 bases between them. This CDR3 comprises 14 residues. The germline V gene has CDR1 MNHNS and CDR2 SASEGT. CDR3 sequence reads: CASSEGGLNYEQYF. The DNA for the CDR3 is TGTGCCAGCAGTGAAGGGGGGTTGAACTACGAGCAGTACTTC.